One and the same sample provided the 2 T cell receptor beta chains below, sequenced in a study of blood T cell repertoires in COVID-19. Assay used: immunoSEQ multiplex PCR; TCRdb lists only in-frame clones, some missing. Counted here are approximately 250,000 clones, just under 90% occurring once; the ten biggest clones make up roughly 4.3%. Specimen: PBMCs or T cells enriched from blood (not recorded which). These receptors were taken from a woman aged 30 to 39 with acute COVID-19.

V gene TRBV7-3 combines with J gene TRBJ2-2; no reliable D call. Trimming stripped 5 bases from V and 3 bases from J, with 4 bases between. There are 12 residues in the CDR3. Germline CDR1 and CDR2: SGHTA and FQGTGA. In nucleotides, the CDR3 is TGTGCCAGCAGCCTGTACACCGGGGAGCTGTTTTTT. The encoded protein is CASSLYTGELFF.

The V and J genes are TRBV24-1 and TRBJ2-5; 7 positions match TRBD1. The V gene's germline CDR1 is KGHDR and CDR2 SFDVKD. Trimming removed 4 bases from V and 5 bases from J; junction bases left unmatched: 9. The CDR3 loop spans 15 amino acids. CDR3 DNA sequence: TGTGCCACCAGTGACCCCGCCGACAGGGTTGAGACCCAGTACTTC. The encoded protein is CATSDPADRVETQYF.